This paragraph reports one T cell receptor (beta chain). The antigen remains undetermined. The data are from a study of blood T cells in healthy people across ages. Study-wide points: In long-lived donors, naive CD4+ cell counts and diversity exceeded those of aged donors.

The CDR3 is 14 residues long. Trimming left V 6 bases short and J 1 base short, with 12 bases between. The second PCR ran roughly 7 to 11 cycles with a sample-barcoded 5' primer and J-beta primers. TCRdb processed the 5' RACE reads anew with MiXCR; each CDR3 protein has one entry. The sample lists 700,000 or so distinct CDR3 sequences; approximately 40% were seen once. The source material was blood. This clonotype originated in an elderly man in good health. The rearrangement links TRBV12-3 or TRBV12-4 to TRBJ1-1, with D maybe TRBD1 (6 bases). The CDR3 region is CASRSQGPNTEAFF. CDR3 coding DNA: TGTGCCAGCAGGTCGCAGGGGCCGAACACTGAAGCTTTCTTT.